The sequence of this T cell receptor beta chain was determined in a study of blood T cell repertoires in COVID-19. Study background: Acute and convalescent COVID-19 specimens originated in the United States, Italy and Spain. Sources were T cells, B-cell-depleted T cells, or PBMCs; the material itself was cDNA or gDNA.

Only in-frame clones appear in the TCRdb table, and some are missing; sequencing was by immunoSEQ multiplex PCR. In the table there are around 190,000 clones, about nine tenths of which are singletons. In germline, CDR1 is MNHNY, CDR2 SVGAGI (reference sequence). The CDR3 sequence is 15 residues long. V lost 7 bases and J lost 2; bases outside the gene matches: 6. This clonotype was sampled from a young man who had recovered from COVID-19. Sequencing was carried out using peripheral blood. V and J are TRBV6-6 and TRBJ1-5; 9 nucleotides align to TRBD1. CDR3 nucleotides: TGTGCCAGCACCGGACAGGGGCAGGGCAATCAGCCCCAGCATTTT. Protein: CASTGQGQGNQPQHF.